Listed below are T cell receptor beta chains from one sample, sequenced in a study of T cell responses to AZD1222 COVID-19 vaccine. The method was immunoSEQ multiplex PCR; TCRdb's version includes in-frame clones alone and lacks a portion of them. The table shows about 130,000 clones, with about nine tenths occurring only once. Sequencing used peripheral blood, obtained on day 0 of AZD1222 vaccination. Receptor source: an adult in good health. Both conserved end residues are part of each CDR3. A D gene is named only where the DNA matches it firmly. For some rows the clone size is stated as once, few or many, or as a class when expanded; others skip it.

>TRBJ1-5|TRBV18|.|.
TGTGCCAGCTCACCGCGGGGGGGCCCGGAGCCCCAGCATTTT
CASSPRGGPEPQHF
>TRBJ2-3|TRBV30|.|.
TGTGCCTGGAGTGTAAGGCGGGCAGATACGCAGTATTTT
CAWSVRRADTQYF
>TRBJ2-1|TRBV7-9|TRBD2|.
TGTGCCAGCAGCGCGACGGGGGGTTTGGACAATGAGCAGTTCTTC
CASSATGGLDNEQFF
>TRBJ2-6|TRBV5-1|.|.
TGCGCCAGCAGTTGGCGGGGGCCTAGCTCTGGGGCCAACGTCCTGACTTTC
CASSWRGPSSGANVLTF
>TRBJ1-2|TRBV12-3/TRBV12-4|.|once
TGTGCCAGCCGTATAGATGGATCCTATGGCTACACCTTC
CASRIDGSYGYTF
>TRBJ1-1|TRBV6-5|.|.
TGTGCCAGCAGTTACAGGAGAGGGCTGAACACTGAAGCTTTCTTT
CASSYRRGLNTEAFF
>TRBJ1-2|TRBV7-9|.|.
TGTGCCAGCAGCTTGACAGGAACCTCTGGGTATGGCTACACCTTC
CASSLTGTSGYGYTF
>TRBJ2-5|TRBV29-1|.|.
TGCAGCGTTTGGGGCTTTAAGACCCAGTACTTC
CSVWGFKTQYF
>TRBJ1-1|TRBV4-1|.|.
TGCGCCAGCAGCCAAGTCCCACAGGGGAACACTGAAGCTTTCTTT
CASSQVPQGNTEAFF
>TRBJ1-1|TRBV9|TRBD1|.
TGTGCCAGCAGCGTAGGTTGGACAGGGGCAACCAACACTGAAGCTTTCTTT
CASSVGWTGATNTEAFF
>TRBJ1-5|TRBV15|.|.
TGTGCCACCAGCAAAGGGGATAGCAATCAGCCCCAGCATTTT
CATSKGDSNQPQHF
>TRBJ2-7|TRBV5-5|.|.
TGTGCCAGCAGCTTGGAAAGCTCCTACGAGCAGTACTTC
CASSLESSYEQYF
>TRBJ1-1|TRBV2|.|few
TGTGCCAGCAGTTATACTGAAGCTTTCTTT
CASSYTEAFF
>TRBJ1-4|TRBV3-1/TRBV3-2|TRBD1|.
TGTGCCAGTTCCCGCGGACAGGGGGCGTCGATACGTGAAAAACTGTTTTTT
CASSRGQGASIREKLFF
>TRBJ2-2|TRBV7-2|.|.
TGTGCCAGCAGCCAAAGATCGGGAAGAAGGGTGAACACCGGGGAGCTGTTTTTT
CASSQRSGRRVNTGELFF
>TRBJ1-1|TRBV14|.|.
TGTGCCAGCAGCCACGTCAGGGCTTGGTCGGCTTTCTTT
CASSHVRAWSAFF
>TRBJ2-1|TRBV29-1|.|.
TGCAGCGTTGAAGATCAGGGCACCGTTCTCAATGAGCAGTTCTTC
CSVEDQGTVLNEQFF
>TRBJ1-1|TRBV5-1|TRBD1|.
TGCGCCAGCAGCTTGGTTGGGACAGGCACTGAAGCTTTCTTT
CASSLVGTGTEAFF
>TRBJ2-1|TRBV6-6|TRBD2|.
TGTGCCAGCAGTTACTCCGGGACTAGCGGGGGTAGTGAGCAGTTCTTC
CASSYSGTSGGSEQFF
>TRBJ1-1|TRBV6-5|TRBD1|.
TGTGCCAGCACCAACCAGGGGGAATACACTGAAGCTTTCTTT
CASTNQGEYTEAFF
>TRBJ1-4|TRBV7-2|TRBD1|.
TGTGCCAGCCGCAGGGGGAGAGAAAAACTGTTTTTT
CASRRGREKLFF
>TRBJ2-3|TRBV5-5|TRBD2|.
TGTGCCAGCAGCTTGGAAGCGGGGACTGATACGCAGTATTTT
CASSLEAGTDTQYF
>TRBJ1-1|TRBV5-5|TRBD1|.
TGTGCCAGCAGTTCGGAGACAGGGGACACTGAAGCTTTCTTT
CASSSETGDTEAFF
>TRBJ1-1|TRBV27|TRBD1|.
TGTGCCAGCAGTTTAAACGGGGCAGGGGGCACTGAAGCTTTCTTT
CASSLNGAGGTEAFF